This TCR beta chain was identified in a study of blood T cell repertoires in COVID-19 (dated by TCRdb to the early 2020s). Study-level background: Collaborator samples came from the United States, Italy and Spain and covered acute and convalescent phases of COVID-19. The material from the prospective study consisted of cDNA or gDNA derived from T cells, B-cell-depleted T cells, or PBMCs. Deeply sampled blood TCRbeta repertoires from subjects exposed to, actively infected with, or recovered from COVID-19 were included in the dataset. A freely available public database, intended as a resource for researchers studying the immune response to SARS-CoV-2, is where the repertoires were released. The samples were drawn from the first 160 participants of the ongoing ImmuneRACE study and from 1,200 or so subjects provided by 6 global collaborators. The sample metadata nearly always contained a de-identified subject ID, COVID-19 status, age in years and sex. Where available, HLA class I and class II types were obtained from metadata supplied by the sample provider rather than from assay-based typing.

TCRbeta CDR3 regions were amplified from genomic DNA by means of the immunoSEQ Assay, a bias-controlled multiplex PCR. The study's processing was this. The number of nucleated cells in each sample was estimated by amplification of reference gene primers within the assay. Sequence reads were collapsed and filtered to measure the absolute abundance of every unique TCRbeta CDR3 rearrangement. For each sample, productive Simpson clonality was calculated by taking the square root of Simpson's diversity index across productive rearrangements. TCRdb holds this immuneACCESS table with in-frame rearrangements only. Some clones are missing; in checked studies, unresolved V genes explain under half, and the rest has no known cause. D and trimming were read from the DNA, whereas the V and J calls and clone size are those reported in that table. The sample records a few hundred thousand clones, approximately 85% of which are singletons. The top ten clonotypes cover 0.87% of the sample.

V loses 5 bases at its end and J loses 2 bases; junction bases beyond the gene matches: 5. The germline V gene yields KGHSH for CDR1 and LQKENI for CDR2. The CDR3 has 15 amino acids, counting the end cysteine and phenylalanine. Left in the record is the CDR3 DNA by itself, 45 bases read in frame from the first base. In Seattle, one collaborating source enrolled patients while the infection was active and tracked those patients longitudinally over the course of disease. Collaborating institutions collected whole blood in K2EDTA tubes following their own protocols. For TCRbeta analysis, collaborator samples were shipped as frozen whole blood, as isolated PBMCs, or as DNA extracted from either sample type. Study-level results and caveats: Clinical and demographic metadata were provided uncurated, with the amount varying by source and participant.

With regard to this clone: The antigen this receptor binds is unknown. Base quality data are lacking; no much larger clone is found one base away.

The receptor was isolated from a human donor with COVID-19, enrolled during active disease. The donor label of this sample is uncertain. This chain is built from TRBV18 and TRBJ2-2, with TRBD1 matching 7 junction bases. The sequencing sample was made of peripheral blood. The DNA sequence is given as TGTGCCAGCTCAGCGAGACAGGGAAACACCGGGGAGCTGTTTTTT. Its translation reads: CASSARQGNTGELFF.